This is a list of T cell receptor beta chains from one sample in a study of blood T cell repertoires in COVID-19. The assay was immunoSEQ multiplex PCR, and TCRdb's table has in-frame clones only and misses some. The sample carries about 58,000 clones, 80% to 90% recorded once. Sequencing was carried out using peripheral blood. The receptors derive from a man aged 55 to 70 with acute or convalescent COVID-19. Each CDR3 is given with its conserved first and last residue. The D gene is left open where the match is weak. For some rows the clone size is stated as once, few or many, or as a class when expanded; others skip it.

D | J | size | V | CDR3 | DNA
- | TRBJ2-3 | - | TRBV7-8 | CASSSRSGGIITDTQYF | TGTGCCAGCAGCTCCCGGTCGGGCGGGATCATCACAGATACGCAGTATTTT
TRBD1 | TRBJ1-4 | once | TRBV7-2 | CASSLVGQGAKLFF | TGTGCCAGCAGCTTAGTGGGACAGGGGGCAAAACTGTTTTTT
TRBD1 | TRBJ1-2 | - | TRBV4-2 | CASSPSVQGDTYGYTF | TGTGCCAGCAGCCCCTCCGTACAGGGGGATACCTATGGCTACACCTTC
- | TRBJ2-2 | - | TRBV24-1 | CATSDLGGHSGELFF | TGTGCCACCAGTGATTTAGGAGGGCACAGCGGGGAGCTGTTTTTT
TRBD1 | TRBJ2-3 | - | TRBV7-8 | CASTRTGTATDTQYF | TGTGCCAGCACCCGGACAGGGACCGCTACAGATACGCAGTATTTT
- | TRBJ1-6 | - | TRBV2 | CASSGGGPPNSPLHF | TGTGCCAGCAGTGGCGGGGGCCCCCCGAATTCACCCCTCCACTTT
- | TRBJ2-1 | - | TRBV12-3/TRBV12-4 | CASSLPINEQFF | TGTGCCAGCAGTTTACCCATTAATGAGCAGTTCTTC
TRBD1 | TRBJ2-1 | - | TRBV2 | CASSSDRVSYNEQFF | TGTGCCAGCAGTTCCGACAGGGTCTCCTACAATGAGCAGTTCTTC
TRBD2 | TRBJ2-5 | - | TRBV9 | CASSVGVGLAGGQETQYF | TGTGCCAGCAGCGTAGGTGTGGGACTAGCGGGAGGGCAAGAGACCCAGTACTTC
TRBD1 | TRBJ1-4 | - | TRBV28 | CASTQGGGEKLFF | TGTGCCAGCACTCAAGGGGGCGGCGAAAAACTGTTTTTT
- | TRBJ1-1 | - | TRBV5-4 | CASSLMEGRAALTEAFF | TGTGCCAGCAGCTTAATGGAGGGGAGGGCCGCACTCACTGAAGCTTTCTTT
- | TRBJ1-1 | - | TRBV2 | CASSALGGNTEAFF | TGTGCCAGCAGTGCACTCGGAGGGAACACTGAAGCTTTCTTT
TRBD2 | TRBJ2-3 | - | TRBV9 | CASSGGLGASGTDTQYF | TGTGCCAGCAGCGGAGGTCTTGGGGCTAGCGGGACCGATACGCAGTATTTT
- | TRBJ1-2 | - | TRBV28 | CASSLSGTSNTF | TGTGCCAGCAGTTTATCTGGGACATCAAACACCTTC
TRBD1 | TRBJ2-2 | - | TRBV7-9 | CASSYPGTGGVTGELFF | TGTGCCAGCAGCTATCCCGGGACAGGGGGCGTCACCGGGGAGCTGTTTTTT
- | TRBJ1-6 | - | TRBV5-5 | CASSYRANYNSPLHF | TGTGCCAGCAGCTACAGGGCTAACTATAATTCACCCCTCCACTTT
TRBD2 | TRBJ2-7 | - | TRBV19 | CASSAGTSVYEQYF | TGTGCCAGTAGCGCCGGGACTAGCGTTTACGAGCAGTACTTC
TRBD2 | TRBJ2-3 | - | TRBV5-1 | CASSLYGLAGEQDTQYF | TGCGCCAGCAGCCTATATGGACTAGCGGGAGAACAAGATACGCAGTATTTT
TRBD1 | TRBJ2-2 | - | TRBV4-3 | CASSQSRGTGELFF | TGCGCCAGCAGCCAGTCCAGGGGGACCGGGGAGCTGTTTTTT
- | TRBJ2-1 | - | TRBV21-1 | CASGGGSYNEQFF | TGTGCCAGCGGGGGGGGCTCCTACAATGAGCAGTTCTTC
- | TRBJ2-2 | - | TRBV7-9 | CASSSGLAGELFF | TGTGCCAGCAGCTCAGGGTTGGCCGGGGAGCTGTTTTTT
- | TRBJ1-5 | few | TRBV7-2 | CASSLWGGADQPQHF | TGTGCCAGCAGCTTATGGGGAGGGGCGGATCAGCCCCAGCATTTT
- | TRBJ1-3 | - | TRBV25-1 | CASSFRGGSSGNTIYF | TGTGCCAGCAGTTTCCGGGGGGGGAGCTCTGGAAACACCATATATTTT
TRBD1 | TRBJ1-3 | - | TRBV2 | CASSDKGAISGNTIYF | TGTGCCAGCAGTGACAAGGGGGCGATCTCTGGAAACACCATATATTTT
- | TRBJ2-7 | few | TRBV21-1 | CASSKSGSYEQYF | TGTGCCAGCAGCAAAAGCGGGAGCTACGAGCAGTACTTC
TRBD1 | TRBJ2-7 | - | TRBV10-3 | CAISEITGTGSLEQYF | TGTGCCATCAGTGAAATCACCGGGACAGGGAGCCTCGAGCAGTACTTC
TRBD1 | TRBJ1-6 | - | TRBV6-5 | CASSYDGQGQAPLHF | TGTGCCAGCAGTTACGATGGACAGGGTCAAGCGCCCCTCCACTTT
- | TRBJ1-4 | - | TRBV4-1 | CASSQVSREKLFF | TGCGCCAGCAGCCAAGTGTCCAGGGAAAAACTGTTTTTT
- | TRBJ1-2 | - | TRBV7-2 | CASSPDRRNYGYTF | TGTGCCAGCAGCCCGGACAGAAGGAACTATGGCTACACCTTC
TRBD2 | TRBJ2-1 | - | TRBV11-3 | CASSYRMAGGDNEQFF | TGTGCCAGCAGCTACCGAATGGCGGGAGGGGACAATGAGCAGTTCTTC
TRBD1 | TRBJ1-6 | few | TRBV20-1 | CSASRTGAFLNSPLHF | TGCAGTGCTAGTAGGACAGGGGCCTTCCTCAATTCACCCCTCCACTTT
- | TRBJ2-3 | - | TRBV28 | CASSLGQGWADTQYF | TGTGCCAGCAGTCTCGGGCAGGGATGGGCAGATACGCAGTATTTT
- | TRBJ1-4 | few | TRBV7-8 | CASSLPPGTSPGTNEKLFF | TGTGCCAGCAGCTTACCGCCGGGGACTTCACCTGGGACTAATGAAAAACTGTTTTTT
TRBD1 | TRBJ1-6 | - | TRBV7-9 | CASSLPRDRGLQDNSPLHF | TGTGCCAGCAGCTTACCCCGGGACAGGGGACTACAGGATAATTCACCCCTCCACTTT
TRBD1 | TRBJ1-5 | - | TRBV29-1 | CSVLDRGGRQPQHF | TGCAGCGTCCTTGACAGGGGAGGCCGTCAGCCCCAGCATTTT
- | TRBJ2-7 | - | TRBV28 | CASSFRRVPLYEQYF | TGTGCCAGCAGTTTTAGGCGGGTCCCCCTCTACGAGCAGTACTTC